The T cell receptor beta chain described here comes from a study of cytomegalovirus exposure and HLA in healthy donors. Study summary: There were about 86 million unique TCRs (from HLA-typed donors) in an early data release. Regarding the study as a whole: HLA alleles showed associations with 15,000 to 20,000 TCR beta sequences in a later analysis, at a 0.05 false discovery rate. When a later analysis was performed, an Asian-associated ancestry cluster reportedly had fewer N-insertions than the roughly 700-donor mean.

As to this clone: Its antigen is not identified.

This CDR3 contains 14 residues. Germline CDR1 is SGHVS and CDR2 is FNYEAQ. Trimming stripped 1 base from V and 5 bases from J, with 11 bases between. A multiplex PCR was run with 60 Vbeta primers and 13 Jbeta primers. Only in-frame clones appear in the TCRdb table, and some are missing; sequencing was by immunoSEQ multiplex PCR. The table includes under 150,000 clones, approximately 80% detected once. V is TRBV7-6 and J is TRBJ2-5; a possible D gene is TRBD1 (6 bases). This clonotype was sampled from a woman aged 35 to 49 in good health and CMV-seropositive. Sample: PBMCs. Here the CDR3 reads CASSLDAGVETQYF. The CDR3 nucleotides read TGTGCCAGCAGCTTAGATGCAGGGGTGGAGACCCAGTACTTC.